A single sample is the source of the 29 T cell receptor beta chains below, sequenced in a study of regulatory T cells in long-lasting Graves disease. Building of the TCR beta libraries involved iRepertoire HTBI primers and Arm-PCR of CDR3 regions. Each CDR3 protein gets one entry after TCRdb re-called the multiplex PCR reads with MiXCR. The sample holds roughly 500,000 distinct CDR3 sequences; about 13% are singletons and the top ten take about 10%. Regarding time point: newly diagnosed GD, antithyroid drugs for less than 3 months. TCR sequences were obtained from RNA taken from PBMCs. These data were also filed under a second study, of T cells in Graves' hyperthyroidism and ophthalmopathy.

The source material was peripheral blood mononuclear cells (PBMCs), sampled at new diagnosis, from a patient treated with antithyroid drugs. The receptors stem from a man aged 25-45 years with Graves disease.

This clonotype was picked up many times. The chain has TRBV5-1 and TRBJ2-7; 9 nucleotides align to TRBD2. The CDR3 contains 14 residues. Germline V lookup: CDR1 SGHRS, CDR2 YFSETQ. The V segment lost 4 bases and the J segment 6 bases; nucleotides outside the gene matches: 8. The CDR3 bases are TGCGCCAGCAGCCCGGGACTAGCAAAGGGCGAGCAGTACTTC. Its translation: CASSPGLAKGEQYF.

This clonotype has ten or more counts. V usage is TRBV10-3 and J usage is TRBJ1-1; D possibly corresponds to TRBD1 (5 bases). Trimming removed 2 bases at V and 0 bases at J, with 16 bases between. The CDR3 extends over 17 amino acids. Germline values: CDR1 ENHRY, CDR2 SYGVKD. CDR3 amino acids: CAISETRRGIMNTEAFF. Written as DNA, the CDR3 is TGTGCCATCAGTGAGACCCGACGGGGCATAATGAACACTGAAGCTTTCTTT.

This clonotype was recorded at least ten times. The chain is built from TRBV12-3 or TRBV12-4 and TRBJ2-7, with D tentatively TRBD2 (6 bases). The length of the CDR3 is 13 residues. V lost 2 bases and J lost 5, with 10 bases in between. The CDR3, as DNA: TGTGCCAGCAGTTTATACGGGAGTCACGAGCAGTACTTC. Residues: CASSLYGSHEQYF.

Many counts were recorded for this clonotype. The CDR3 region is CASTTFPRARETQYF. The CDR3 DNA is TGTGCCAGCACCACGTTTCCGAGGGCACGGGAGACCCAGTACTTC. The chain links TRBV6-1 to TRBJ2-5; maybe TRBD2 (5 bases). The V and J ends lost 7 bases and 5 bases respectively, with 20 bases between them. The CDR3 is made up of 15 amino acids. Germline V CDR1 and CDR2: MNHNS, SASEGT.

This clonotype was detected only a few times. This chain uses TRBV7-2 with TRBJ2-3; possibly TRBD1 or TRBD2 for D (6 bases each). Trimming removed 5 bases at V and 8 bases at J, with 11 bases between. The CDR3 contains 12 residues. Germline values: CDR1 SGHTA, CDR2 FQGNSA. The CDR3 reads CASSGGRGTQYF. CDR3 bases: TGTGCCAGCAGCGGGGGGCGAGGTACGCAGTATTTT.

This chain links TRBV24-1 with TRBJ2-2; the D is unclear. CDR3 length equals 14 residues. Germline CDR1 and CDR2: KGHDR and SFDVKD. V was pared by 5 bases and J by 4 bases, with 10 bases between. The CDR3 DNA reads as TGTGCCACCAGTGCCCCCGTAGGCACCGGGGAGCTGTTTTTT. Its protein is CATSAPVGTGELFF.

There are many counts of this clonotype. The chain recombines TRBV2 with TRBJ2-3; 7 positions match TRBD2. This CDR3 has 13 residues. Germline CDR1 is SNHLY and CDR2 is FYNNEI. The CDR3 DNA is TGTGCTAAAGGGAGGGATGGTACAGATACGCAGTATTTT. It codes for CAKGRDGTDTQYF.

This clonotype was seen at least ten times. The V call is TRBV5-1, the J call TRBJ1-1; D uncertain. The CDR3 loop spans 14 amino acids. The V gene's germline CDR1 is SGHRS and CDR2 YFSETQ. Trimming removed 0 bases at V and 5 bases at J, with 11 bases between. The chain's CDR3 is CASSLVAGTTEAFF. CDR3 coding DNA: TGCGCCAGCAGCTTGGTCGCGGGAACAACTGAAGCTTTCTTT.

The rearrangement links TRBV18 to TRBJ1-1; 7 bases fit TRBD1. After removal of 8 bases from V and 3 bases from J, the junction contained 3 bases not matched to a gene. Germline V gene lookup returns CDR1 KGHSH and CDR2 LQKENI. The CDR3 covers 12 residues. CDR3 protein: CASGGTDTEAFF. The CDR3, as DNA: TGTGCCAGCGGTGGGACAGACACTGAAGCTTTCTTT.

The V and J genes are TRBV9 and TRBJ2-1; 9 bases map to TRBD1. Germline CDR1 and CDR2: SGDLS and YYNGEE. CDR3 length: 24 amino acids. After removal of 9 bases from V and 4 bases from J, the junction contained 38 bases not matched to a gene. CDR3 in amino acids: CAIETGGGGGLRLSVPCNYNEQFF. Here the CDR3 DNA reads TGTGCCATCGAGACAGGGGGGGGTGGAGGACTTAGGCTTTCGGTCCCCTGTAATTACAATGAGCAGTTCTTC.

On this clonotype itself: Possible read error: a much larger clone is one base away. The J gene is TRBJ1-5, the V gene TRBV7-9; D is unclear. The germline CDR1 and CDR2 sequences are SEHNR and FQNEAQ (reference sequence). The CDR3 loop spans 13 amino acids. V was trimmed by 5 bases and J by 5 bases, leaving 10 bases between them. The CDR3 loop is CASSKGVYQPQHF. The CDR3 coding sequence is TGTGCCAGCAGCAAGGGTGTGTATCAGCCCCAGCATTTT.

With regard to this clonotype: This could be a read error, since a much larger clone is one nucleotide away. This sequence joins TRBV5-1 and TRBJ2-4, with TRBD2 matching over 10 bases. Germline assignment: CDR1 SGHRS and CDR2 YFSETQ. The CDR3 is 15 residues long. The CDR3 protein is CASSSLGLARNTQYF. Written as DNA, the CDR3 is TGTGCCAGCAGCTCCTTGGGACTAGCGAGGAACACTCAGTACTTC.

This clonotype was found a few times. The rearrangement links TRBV9 to TRBJ1-2, with TRBD1 identical over 7 bases. The germline CDR1 and CDR2 sequences are SGDLS and YYNGEE. V trimming: 3 bases; J trimming: 2 bases; junction bases outside the gene matches: 7. The CDR3 length is 15 residues. CDR3 coding DNA: TGTGCCAGCAGCGCCGAAAGGGGGCTCAACTATGGCTACACCTTC. It specifies CASSAERGLNYGYTF.

This clonotype was picked up many times. This chain joins TRBV6-1 and TRBJ2-7; TRBD2 matches at 8 bases. The CDR3 loop spans 13 amino acids. Trimming took 4 bases from V and 4 from J; bases not matched to a gene: 3. The germline CDR1 and CDR2 sequences are MNHNS and SASEGT. The CDR3 DNA reads as TGTGCCAGCAGTGCTCGGGGGGGATACGAGCAGTACTTC. Protein sequence: CASSARGGYEQYF.

This clonotype has a handful of counts. DNA of the CDR3: TGTGCCAGCAGCACAGGGGCTGTGGAGACCCAGTACTTC. This encodes CASSTGAVETQYF. The chain is built from TRBV9 and TRBJ2-5; 7 bases are a match to TRBD1. This CDR3 comprises 13 residues. J was trimmed by 5 bases and V by 4 bases; bases with no gene match: 5. The germline gives CDR1 SGDLS, CDR2 YYNGEE.

This clonotype was counted many times. This chain uses TRBV19 with TRBJ1-1; TRBD1 agrees at 7 bases. V lost 7 bases and J lost 1; bases outside the gene matches: 9. This CDR3 has 15 residues. The germline V gene encodes CDR1 LNHDA and CDR2 SQIVND (reference sequence). The CDR3 DNA reads as TGTGCCAGTACGATTCAGGGGGGGCCGAACACTGAAGCTTTCTTT. Translation: CASTIQGGPNTEAFF.

Regarding this clonotype: An end of the junction differs from the germline gene, which may be a read error. The V call is TRBV18, the J call TRBJ1-1; D is unresolved. CDR3 length: 13 residues. In germline, CDR1 is KGHSH, CDR2 LQKENI. CDR3 DNA: TGTGCCGGCTCACCACCGGGTTCCACTGAAGCTTTCTTT. Protein product: CAGSPPGSTEAFF.

CDR3 in amino acids: CASSQTGGYGPQHF. In DNA, the CDR3 is TGTGCCAGCAGCCAGACAGGGGGCTACGGGCCCCAGCATTTT. The chain couples TRBV5-6 to TRBJ1-5, with 10 bases lining up with TRBD1. The germline CDR1 and CDR2 sequences are SGHDT and YYEEEE. CDR3 length: 14 residues. V was pared by 4 bases and J by 9 bases, with 7 bases of the junction left unmatched.

The CDR3 DNA is TGTGCCAGCAGCGAGCAGCGGGAGGGCCTCTCCTACAATGAGCAGTTCTTC. Its translation: CASSEQREGLSYNEQFF. J is TRBJ2-1 and V is TRBV9; 10 bases align to TRBD2. The CDR3 totals 17 residues. V dropped 3 bases and J dropped 0; count of bases not matched to a gene: 6. In germline, CDR1 is SGDLS, CDR2 YYNGEE.

This clonotype turned up a few times. The chain uses TRBV13 and TRBJ2-2; perhaps TRBD1 as D (5 bases). The germline V gene has CDR1 PRHDT and CDR2 FYEKMQ (reference sequence). V was cut by 5 bases and J by 7 bases, with 8 bases left in between. The CDR3 consists of 12 residues. Here the CDR3 reads CASSPQGGELFF. The CDR3 nucleotides read TGTGCCAGCAGCCCCCAGGGCGGGGAGCTGTTTTTT.

Ten or more counts support this clonotype. The chain has TRBV9 and TRBJ2-7; TRBD1 matches at 10 bases. The CDR3 has 16 amino acids. V lost 0 bases and J lost 3; bases outside the gene matches: 6. From germline, CDR1 is SGDLS and CDR2 YYNGEE. The CDR3 loop reads CASSVATGQGIYEQYF. The CDR3 nucleotides read TGTGCCAGCAGCGTAGCTACGGGACAGGGGATCTACGAGCAGTACTTC.

This clonotype was counted ten times or more. The chain carries TRBV12-3 or TRBV12-4 and TRBJ2-6; no firm D call. The ends were cut back, 2 bases at V and 0 bases at J, with 5 bases in the middle. This CDR3 has 15 residues. CDR3 bases: TGTGCCAGCAGTTTAATTCACTCTGGGGCCAACGTCCTGACTTTC. Its protein product is CASSLIHSGANVLTF.

Concerning this clonotype itself: This probably arose from a read error, given a far larger clone one base away. The chain is built from TRBV11-2 and TRBJ2-3; no definite D call. The CDR3 has 12 residues. Germline CDR1 is SGHAT and CDR2 is FQNNGV. The CDR3, as DNA: TGTGCCAGCAGTGAAGCCACAGATGCGCAGTATTTT. It yields the protein CASSEATDAQYF.

A note on this clonotype: A junction end diverges from the germline sequence, so it may reflect a read error. The CDR3 nucleotides read TGTGCCAGCAGCCCAATAACAGGGGCTATGTCACCCCCCCACTTT. Translating it yields CASSPITGAMSPPHF. The V gene is TRBV7-8, the J gene TRBJ1-6; the match to TRBD1 covers 7 bases. CDR1 SGHVS and CDR2 FQNEAQ come from the germline V gene. CDR3 length: 15 amino acids.

This clonotype was found many times. This sequence joins TRBV15 and TRBJ2-5; D unclear. The CDR3 extends over 13 amino acids. V lost 2 bases, J lost 4 bases, and 8 bases lay in between. CDR1 and CDR2 from the germline V gene are LNHNV and YYDKDF (reference sequence). CDR3 coding DNA: TGTGCCACCAGCAGACACAACGGAGAGACCCAGTACTTC. Translated, it gives CATSRHNGETQYF.

In its sample, this clonotype was seen many times. The V and J genes are TRBV27 and TRBJ1-2, with D unclear. This CDR3 region has 13 residues. Trimming removed 5 bases from V and 2 bases from J, with 9 bases in between. CDR1 is MNHEY and CDR2 is SMNVEV in the germline V gene (reference sequence). The CDR3 bases are TGTGCCAGCAGTCCCGGTTCCAACTATGGCTACACCTTC. This codes for CASSPGSNYGYTF.

V and J are TRBV10-3 and TRBJ2-7, with D hard to call. V lost 2 bases to trimming and J lost 4 bases, with 6 bases between them. The CDR3 totals 12 residues. Germline loops: CDR1 ENHRY, CDR2 SYGVKD. CDR3 nucleotides: TGTGCCATCAGTGAGGGAAAATACGAGCAGTACTTC. Translation: CAISEGKYEQYF.

This clonotype was picked up many times. V is TRBV7-9 and J is TRBJ2-5; D possibly uses TRBD1 or TRBD2 (5 bases each). Germline CDR1 reads SEHNR; CDR2 reads FQNEAQ (reference sequence). Trimming removed 4 bases at V and 9 bases at J, with 39 bases between. This CDR3 is built from 21 residues. In DNA, the CDR3 is TGTGCCAGCAGCTCCATTAGAGGGCCAACCGGGACCGCTTATACCACACGGGCCCAGTACTTC. The encoded protein is CASSSIRGPTGTAYTTRAQYF.

A remark on this clonotype: A much larger clone differs from this one at a single base, so this may be a read error. This chain uses TRBV6-2 or TRBV6-3 with TRBJ2-1; D unresolved. Between the trimmed V and J ends, which lost 4 bases and 5 bases, there was a span of 15 bases. The length of the CDR3 is 15 residues. Germline-derived CDR1 and CDR2 are MNHEY and SVGEGT. CDR3 loop: CASSSSSASDNEQFF. In nucleotides, the CDR3 is TGTGCCAGCAGTTCCTCGAGTGCCTCGGACAATGAGCAGTTCTTC.